This T cell receptor (beta chain) is drawn from a study of T-cell memory formation after mild COVID-19 (dated by TCRdb to the early 2020s). Some background on the complete study: TCR sequence clusters from the two donors were found to be largely donor specific. In two donors, T-cell clones that expanded and contracted after mild COVID-19 were followed by sequencing TCRalpha and TCRbeta repertoires longitudinally. Two young, previously healthy adult volunteers made up the cohort, one male and one female. Broad study findings and their caveats: Clones contracting from day 15 to 85 had balanced CD4/CD8 phenotypes, while a second wave expanding from day 15 to 37 was biased towards CD4+. The study included only a couple of mild cases, and larger cohorts that include severe cases with pre-infection samples were judged to be necessary. The detection of some responding clones in pre-infection memory suggests that pre-existing cross-reactive memory T cells joined the SARS-CoV-2 response. Contracting CD4+ clones turned up mainly in the CM and EM memory subsets, whereas EMRA was where CD8+ clones were enriched. Whether the second-wave clones peaking on day 37 were SARS-CoV-2 specific was not confirmed.

PBMCs were isolated by Ficoll-Paque density gradient centrifugation. As for this clonotype: Its specific antigen is unknown. Per-nucleotide qualities are absent, and no much larger clonotype sits a single base away.

The sequencing machine was an Illumina NovaSeq 6000. TCRalpha and TCRbeta cDNA libraries were constructed by 5'RACE with constant-segment primers, with sample barcodes and unique molecular identifiers being introduced. RNA was extracted from every sample with Trizol reagent. Libraries were amplified in two PCR steps, with a second sample barcode and Illumina TruSeq adapters added in the second step. The libraries were sequenced on an Illumina NovaSeq using 2 x 150 bp paired-end reads. Concerning the study's data processing: Reads were demultiplexed and collapsed into UMI-guided consensus sequences with migec v1.2.7. Using mixcr v2.1.11, the UMI consensuses were aligned to TRA and TRB V and J templates and assembled into clonotypes. A clonotype was counted as expanded or contracted only if both edgeR and NoisET called the change significant, with noise models trained on biological replicates. edgeR calls used a false discovery rate-adjusted p below 0.01 and a log2 fold-change threshold of 1. As an exploratory analysis of dynamics, PCA with hierarchical clustering was applied to max-normalized trajectories of the 1000 most abundant clonotypes. Separately sequenced CD4+ and CD8+ repertoires were used to assign the CD4 or CD8 phenotype of responding clones. TCRdb redid the processing of the public reads, applying fastp at Q25 and MiXCR, and retained in-frame beta chains. Each CDR3 protein gets just one entry, which takes the most common genes and DNA from the rows behind it. These V and J calls rely on TCRdb rather than the paper's analysis. In all, the sample holds more than 250,000 distinct CDR3 sequences, and 15% to 20% of those were seen once. The top ten clonotypes cover around 23% of the sample.

The germline ends are 23 bases apart after V is trimmed by 1 base and J by 2 bases. Measured from the cysteine to the phenylalanine, the CDR3 is 19 residues long. The retained sequence is limited to the CDR3, 57 bases, with the frame set at the first base. As encoded in the germline V gene, CDR1 is SGHRS while CDR2 is YFSETQ. Sequenced sample: PBMCs or a T cell subset sorted from them (not recorded which). This receptor was identified in a man aged 18 to 29 who had mild COVID-19 (a few samples of this study predate the infection). The sample titles of this study are shuffled in the database, so cell type and time point are left out; the donor was told from shared clones. The sequence joins TRBV5-1 to TRBJ2-3; TRBD2 might be the D gene, on 5 matching bases. The CDR3 region: CASSLIGSPGWKITDTQYF. The nucleotide sequence reads TGCGCCAGCAGCTTGATAGGGAGTCCAGGCTGGAAGATCACAGATACGCAGTATTTT.